Included here is one T cell receptor beta chain sequence, with context. This entry is derived from a study of CD8 T cells in Susac syndrome. Random hexamers were used to reverse transcribe the RNA input (about 0.5 to 1 ug). TCRdb re-derived calls from the immunoSEQ multiplex PCR reads in MiXCR, one entry per CDR3 protein. The data hold 150,000 to 160,000 distinct CDR3 sequences, with approximately 95% observed a single time. The TCR sequence derives from a human donor with Susac syndrome. Sequencing was carried out using CD4+ T cells from PBMCs.

The CDR3: CASSQPPRTGGYQETQYF. Written as DNA, the CDR3 is TGTGCCAGCAGCCAACCCCCACGAACGGGGGGGTACCAAGAGACCCAGTACTTC. The chain employs TRBV3-1 and TRBJ2-5; 8 bases are a match to TRBD2. The CDR3 has 18 residues. Germline CDR1 reads LGHDT; CDR2 reads YNNKEL (reference sequence). V lost 2 bases to trimming and J lost 0 bases; unmatched junction nucleotides: 11.